The 21 T cell receptor beta chains reported below all come from one sample, sequenced in a study of T cell responses to AZD1222 COVID-19 vaccine. Clones were sequenced by immunoSEQ multiplex PCR, and TCRdb holds only the in-frame ones, with some missing. The profile shows 180,000 or so clones, around 90% of them singletons. Sequencing was performed on peripheral blood, taken 28 days after the second AZD1222 dose. These receptor sequences come from an adult who received the AZD1222 COVID-19 vaccine.

The chain has TRBV5-1 and TRBJ2-5; D uncertain. The CDR3 consists of 13 residues. CDR1 SGHRS and CDR2 YFSETQ come from the germline V gene. Trimming stripped 7 bases from V and 4 bases from J, with 14 bases between. DNA for the CDR3: TGCGCCAGCTCCTTTGGTCCAGCAGAGACCCAGTACTTC. The encoded protein is CASSFGPAETQYF.

V usage is TRBV28 and J usage is TRBJ1-2; tentative D call: TRBD1 (5 bases). The CDR3 is made up of 19 amino acids. The V gene lost 3 bases and the J gene lost 0 bases, with 23 bases spanning the gap. Looked up from germline, CDR1 is MDHEN and CDR2 is SYDVKM. This CDR3 reads CASSFGGVVPEFSNYGYTF. CDR3 DNA: TGTGCCAGCAGTTTTGGGGGAGTCGTTCCGGAATTCTCTAACTATGGCTACACCTTC.

The rearrangement links TRBV19 to TRBJ2-7, with D perhaps TRBD1 or TRBD2 (5 bases each). CDR1 and CDR2 (germline): LNHDA, SQIVND (reference sequence). V gave up 3 bases and J gave up 1 base, with 13 bases separating them. The CDR3 spans 15 residues. Here the CDR3 DNA reads TGTGCCAGTAGTATCCGCCGGGGCGGTTCCTACGAGCAGTACTTC. It specifies CASSIRRGGSYEQYF.

The rearrangement uses TRBV30 and TRBJ2-5, with 7 bases that match TRBD2. V lost 4 bases and J lost 4; bases outside the gene matches: 3. Per germline, CDR1 GTSNPN and CDR2 SVGIG (reference sequence). The CDR3 loop spans 12 amino acids. CDR3 DNA sequence: TGTGCCTGGAACTCGGGAGGAGAGACCCAGTACTTC. Translation gives CAWNSGGETQYF.

This clone was picked up one time. The rearrangement links TRBV10-3 to TRBJ2-1; TRBD2 aligns across 8 bases. Germline-derived CDR1 and CDR2 are ENHRY and SYGVKD. CDR3 length: 13 residues. V shed 10 bases and J 3 bases; nucleotides not matched to a gene: 5. For the CDR3, the DNA is TGTGCCACGGGACTAGTCGACTACAATGAGCAGTTCTTC. Translation gives CATGLVDYNEQFF.

As DNA, the CDR3 is TGTGCCAGCAGCTTAGCGGCGGGACTACCGAACACCGGGGAGCTGTTTTTT. Translated, it gives CASSLAAGLPNTGELFF. The rearrangement links TRBV7-2 to TRBJ2-2; 7 bases line up with TRBD2. This CDR3 comprises 17 residues. The V gene's germline CDR1 is SGHTA and CDR2 FQGNSA. V dropped 0 bases and J dropped 0; count of bases not matched to a gene: 4.

The DNA of the CDR3 is TGTGCCAGCAGTCTTAGCGGTTACGAGCAGTACTTC. It yields the protein CASSLSGYEQYF. The chain couples TRBV28 to TRBJ2-7; a possible D gene is TRBD2 (6 bases). CDR1 and CDR2 (germline): MDHEN, SYDVKM. V was shortened by 5 bases and J by 4 bases, with 9 bases between the two germline ends. The length of the CDR3 is 12 residues.

V usage is TRBV24-1 and J usage is TRBJ2-3; D is perhaps TRBD2 (5 bases). Per germline, CDR1 KGHDR and CDR2 SFDVKD. The CDR3 is made up of 16 amino acids. Trimming stripped 4 bases from V and 0 bases from J, with 13 bases between. In DNA form, the CDR3 reads TGTGCCACCAGTGAGGAAGCGGATACTAGCACAGATACGCAGTATTTT. This encodes CATSEEADTSTDTQYF.

The chain joins TRBV12-3 or TRBV12-4 to TRBJ1-3; D ambiguous. The CDR3 runs to 13 residues. Trimming left V 5 bases short and J 8 bases short, with 13 bases between. CDR3 protein: CASSPPVRDTIYF. As DNA, the CDR3 is TGTGCCAGCAGTCCCCCCGTTCGGGACACCATATATTTT.

In its sample, this clone was seen once. The CDR3 region is CASSQDGGQPNQPQHF. In DNA form, the CDR3 reads TGTGCCAGCAGCCAAGATGGGGGACAGCCCAATCAGCCCCAGCATTTT. This rearrangement joins TRBV4-2 to TRBJ1-5; 7 nucleotides align to TRBD1. J gave up 3 bases and V 0 bases, and 5 bases lay outside the gene matches. Per the germline V gene, CDR1 is LGHNA and CDR2 is YNFKEQ. CDR3 length: 16 amino acids.

J is TRBJ1-2 and V is TRBV7-9; D call uncertain. V lost 7 bases and J 4 bases, leaving 22 bases between the germline ends. Germline CDR1 and CDR2: SEHNR and FQNEAQ (reference sequence). The CDR3 extends over 16 amino acids. The CDR3 is CASTLSVGFQSYGYTF. In nucleotides, the CDR3 is TGTGCCAGCACCCTTAGTGTGGGTTTTCAGAGCTATGGCTACACCTTC.

J is TRBJ2-5 and V is TRBV5-1; 8 bases are shared with TRBD1. Germline values: CDR1 SGHRS, CDR2 YFSETQ. Trimming removed 4 bases from V and 2 bases from J; junction bases left unmatched: 7. There are 15 residues in the CDR3. CDR3 bases: TGCGCCAGCAGCCAGGGGGCCGGAACTCAAGAGACCCAGTACTTC. This encodes CASSQGAGTQETQYF.

This chain joins TRBV13 and TRBJ1-1, with TRBD1 matching over 8 bases. V trimming: 5 bases; J trimming: 2 bases; junction bases outside the gene matches: 4. Germline-derived CDR1 and CDR2 are PRHDT and FYEKMQ (reference sequence). This CDR3 comprises 14 residues. Here the CDR3 DNA reads TGTGCCAGCAGCCCCGACAGGGGAAACACTGAAGCTTTCTTT. Protein: CASSPDRGNTEAFF.

The chain joins TRBV5-4 to TRBJ1-2, with D possibly TRBD1 on 5 matching bases. The CDR3 is 14 residues long. Germline lookup yields CDR1 SGHNT and CDR2 YYREEE (reference sequence). V was cut by 6 bases and J by 7 bases, with 19 bases left in between. DNA for the CDR3: TGTGCCAGCACCGGAGGCGGGGGACTAGGTGGCTACACCTTC. It is translated as CASTGGGGLGGYTF.

V and J are TRBV5-4 and TRBJ2-1; 12 bases agree with TRBD2. In germline, CDR1 is SGHNT, CDR2 YYREEE (reference sequence). The CDR3 totals 19 residues. The junction had 17 bases not matched to a gene; V was cut back by 5 bases and J by 5 bases. Here the CDR3 DNA reads TGTGCCAGCAGTTCGGGAGCAACGACTAGCGGGAGTTTCGACAATGAGCAGTTCTTC. Its protein is CASSSGATTSGSFDNEQFF.

This chain joins TRBV19 and TRBJ1-5; 7 bases are shared with TRBD1. V shed 6 bases, J shed 2 bases, and the junction held 7 bases outside the gene matches. Germline loops: CDR1 LNHDA, CDR2 SQIVND (reference sequence). The CDR3 is 15 residues long. The CDR3 spells CASSSYTGGNQPQHF. CDR3 nucleotides: TGTGCCAGTAGCAGCTATACAGGGGGCAATCAGCCCCAGCATTTT.

The rearrangement links TRBV6-5 to TRBJ1-2; D is perhaps TRBD1 (5 bases). The V end was cut by 5 bases, the J end by 2 bases, with 12 bases between. This CDR3 is 14 amino acids long. The V gene's germline CDR1 is MNHEY and CDR2 SVGAGI. The CDR3 nucleotides are TGTGCCAGCAGTAATGGGAGACAGAACTATGGCTACACCTTC. The encoded protein is CASSNGRQNYGYTF.

This clone was detected only a few times. V gene TRBV5-4 combines with J gene TRBJ1-6; D gene uncertain. Germline lookup yields CDR1 SGHNT and CDR2 YYREEE (reference sequence). V was shortened by 0 bases and J by 11 bases, with 9 bases between the two germline ends. The length of the CDR3 is 13 residues. The CDR3 here is CASSLGRAPPLHF. As DNA, the CDR3 is TGTGCCAGCAGCTTGGGGAGGGCCCCACCCCTCCACTTT.

The genes are TRBV7-9 and TRBJ2-7; TRBD2 is a possible D gene (6 bases). The V end lost 5 bases, the J end lost 7 bases, and 21 bases lay between the germline ends. CDR1 and CDR2 (germline): SEHNR, FQNEAQ (reference sequence). The CDR3 runs to 15 residues. CDR3 sequence: CASSQLPAGLGEQYF. The CDR3 bases are TGTGCCAGCAGCCAACTACCAGCGGGTTTAGGAGAGCAGTACTTC.

The chain links TRBV7-9 to TRBJ1-1; 8 bases match TRBD1. Losses at the gene ends were 1 base for V and 4 bases for J; bases not matched to a gene: 8. This CDR3 has 16 amino acids. Germline V gives CDR1 SEHNR, CDR2 FQNEAQ (reference sequence). CDR3 coding DNA: TGTGCCAGCAGCTTAGTAGGTCGTCAGGGGGCCACTGAAGCTTTCTTT. Its protein is CASSLVGRQGATEAFF.

The rearrangement uses TRBV5-6 and TRBJ1-4; D ambiguous. Trimming shortened V by 1 base and J by 8 bases, and 9 bases separated the two germline ends. The CDR3 is made up of 13 amino acids. From germline, CDR1 is SGHDT and CDR2 YYEEEE. CDR3 residues: CASSLIAAEKLFF. The CDR3 DNA reads as TGTGCCAGCAGCTTGATTGCGGCGGAAAAACTGTTTTTT.